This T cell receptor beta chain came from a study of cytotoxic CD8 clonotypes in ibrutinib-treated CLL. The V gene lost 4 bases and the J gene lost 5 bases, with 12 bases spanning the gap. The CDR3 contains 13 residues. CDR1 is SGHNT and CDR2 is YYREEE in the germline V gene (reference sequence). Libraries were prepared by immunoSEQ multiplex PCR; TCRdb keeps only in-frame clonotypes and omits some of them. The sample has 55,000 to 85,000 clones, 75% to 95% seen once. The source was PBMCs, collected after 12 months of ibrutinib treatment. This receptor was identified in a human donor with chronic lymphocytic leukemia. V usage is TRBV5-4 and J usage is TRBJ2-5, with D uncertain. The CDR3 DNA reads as TGTGCCAGCAGCCCACCCGGACGGGAGACCCAGTACTTC. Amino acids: CASSPPGRETQYF.